These 28 T cell receptor beta chains originate from one sample sequenced in a study of T cell changes during pregnancy in multiple sclerosis. TCRdb keeps only in-frame clones here, not all; method: immunoSEQ multiplex PCR. Of some 90,000 clones in the sample, about nine tenths were seen once. Sample: peripheral blood, taken after pregnancy. These receptors were collected from a female donor in good health, enrolled as a control in a pregnancy study.

This chain connects TRBV18 to TRBJ1-2; no firm D call. The CDR3 runs 18 residues. Germline V gene data show CDR1 as KGHSH and CDR2 as LQKENI. V lost 1 base and J 2 bases, leaving 20 bases between the germline ends. The chain's CDR3 is CASSPLYSRLGQNYGYTF. In DNA form, the CDR3 reads TGTGCCAGCTCACCACTATATAGTCGGTTGGGCCAGAACTATGGCTACACCTTC.

This clone was recorded only once. The rearrangement uses TRBV4-3 and TRBJ2-2, with TRBD1 matching over 8 bases. The ends lost 0 bases at V and 2 bases at J; junction bases unmatched: 5. This CDR3 contains 17 residues. CDR1 is LGHNA, CDR2 YSLEER, per germline. CDR3 sequence (DNA): TGCGCCAGCAGCCAAGACCCGCCAGGGGGCAACACCGGGGAGCTGTTTTTT. It yields the protein CASSQDPPGGNTGELFF.

The chain has TRBV5-1 and TRBJ1-5; possible D gene TRBD1, 5 bases. CDR1 is SGHRS, CDR2 YFSETQ, per germline. The CDR3 contains 15 residues. V lost 0 bases, J lost 0 bases, and 7 bases lay in between. The CDR3: CASSLGDYSNQPQHF. CDR3 nucleotides: TGCGCCAGCAGCTTGGGGGACTATAGCAATCAGCCCCAGCATTTT.

The V and J genes are TRBV9 and TRBJ1-4, with a tentative D call TRBD1 (6 bases). With 3 bases removed from V and 1 base from J, the gap between germline ends came to 13 bases. The germline CDR1 and CDR2 sequences are SGDLS and YYNGEE. The CDR3 consists of 16 residues. The CDR3 nucleotides read TGTGCCAGCAGCGCTCAGGGGATGGGAACTAATGAAAAACTGTTTTTT. Translated: CASSAQGMGTNEKLFF.

The rearrangement joins TRBV11-1 to TRBJ2-2, with TRBD2 matching 11 bases. Losses at the gene ends were 1 base for V and 5 bases for J; bases not matched to a gene: 0. The CDR3 length is 15 residues. The germline V gene encodes CDR1 SGHAT and CDR2 FQDESV (reference sequence). CDR3 nucleotides: TGTGCCAGCAGCTTAGGACTAGCGGGGACCGGGGAGCTGTTTTTT. It encodes CASSLGLAGTGELFF.

The rearrangement joins TRBV19 to TRBJ1-1, with D perhaps matching TRBD1 (5 bases). This CDR3 contains 14 residues. The germline V gene encodes CDR1 LNHDA and CDR2 SQIVND (reference sequence). Trimming removed 7 bases at V and 5 bases at J, with 17 bases between. The CDR3 DNA follows: TGTGCCAGTACCCCTGGGGCAGGGAGGACTGAAGCTTTCTTT. Translation gives CASTPGAGRTEAFF. Full variable domain (rest looked up from reference TRBV19 and TRBJ1-1): DGGITQSPKYLFRKEGQNVTLSCEQNLNHDAMYWYRQDPGQGLRLIYYSQIVNDFQKGDIAEGYSVSREKKESFPLTVTSAQKNPTAFYLCASTPGAGRTEAFFGQGTRLTVV.

The chain couples TRBV6-5 to TRBJ2-1, with 9 positions matching TRBD1. CDR3 length: 15 residues. The V gene's germline CDR1 is MNHEY and CDR2 SVGAGI. The J segment lost 6 bases and the V segment lost 6 bases, leaving 9 bases of the junction unmatched. For the CDR3, the DNA is TGTGCCAGCAGCATCAACAGGGGGCCGCTCAATGAGCAGTTCTTC. As protein: CASSINRGPLNEQFF.

The rearrangement uses TRBV2 and TRBJ1-2; the D gene is possibly TRBD1 (6 bases). The CDR3 has 13 residues. Germline CDR1 reads SNHLY; CDR2 reads FYNNEI. The ends were cut back, 6 bases at V and 0 bases at J, with 8 bases in the middle. Written as DNA, the CDR3 is TGTGCCAGCAGGAGGGGGACTAACTATGGCTACACCTTC. As protein: CASRRGTNYGYTF.

DNA of the CDR3: TGTGCCAGCACCGCAAACCAGGGCCTCAGCACAGATACGCAGTATTTT. Translating it yields CASTANQGLSTDTQYF. The chain carries TRBV2 and TRBJ2-3; possible D gene TRBD1, 5 bases. Trimming removed 7 bases from V and 0 bases from J, with 17 bases in between. This CDR3 contains 16 residues. The V gene's germline CDR1 is SNHLY and CDR2 FYNNEI.

The rearrangement links TRBV6-1 to TRBJ1-2, with 7 bases matching TRBD1. Trimming took 2 bases from V and 4 from J; bases not matched to a gene: 7. The germline V gene has CDR1 MNHNS and CDR2 SASEGT. The CDR3 is 15 residues long. The CDR3 is CASSEPGQISYGYTF. The CDR3 DNA is TGTGCCAGCAGTGAACCGGGACAGATTTCCTATGGCTACACCTTC.

The CDR3 loop is CASRDRSNSPLHF. The CDR3 bases are TGTGCCAGCAGGGACAGATCTAATTCACCCCTCCACTTT. V is TRBV6-5 and J is TRBJ1-6; D perhaps matches TRBD1 (6 bases). The V gene lost 6 bases and the J gene lost 6 bases, with 9 bases spanning the gap. Germline CDR1 reads MNHEY; CDR2 reads SVGAGI. The CDR3 contains 13 residues.

This clone occurred once. The chain is built from TRBV5-1 and TRBJ2-2, with 10 bases matching TRBD1. J lost 2 bases, V lost 2 bases, and 6 bases had no gene match. The CDR3 is 17 amino acids. CDR1 is SGHRS, CDR2 YFSETQ, per germline. CDR3 bases: TGCGCCAGCAGCTTAAGAGGACAGGGGGGAAACACCGGGGAGCTGTTTTTT. Translating gives CASSLRGQGGNTGELFF.

The V gene is TRBV7-6, the J gene TRBJ2-3; D gene unclear. Germline V gene sequence: CDR1 SGHVS, CDR2 FNYEAQ. The CDR3 consists of 13 residues. Deletions cut 5 bases from V and 4 bases from J, with 10 bases between. CDR3 loop: CASSPTRADTQYF. DNA of the CDR3: TGTGCCAGCAGCCCCACTCGGGCAGATACGCAGTATTTT. The full variable domain, rest sourced from reference TRBV7-6 and TRBJ2-3, is GAGVSQSPRYKVTKRGQDVALRCDPISGHVSLYWYRQALGQGPEFLTYFNYEAQQDKSGLPNDRFSAERPEGSISTLTIQRTEQRDSAMYRCASSPTRADTQYFGPGTRLTVL.

V and J are TRBV7-9 and TRBJ2-7, with 7 bases lining up with TRBD1. Per germline, CDR1 SEHNR and CDR2 FQNEAQ (reference sequence). The CDR3 has 16 residues. The V segment lost 3 bases and the J segment 4 bases; nucleotides outside the gene matches: 12. The CDR3, as DNA: TGTGCCAGCAGCTTTCCGGGGACAGTGAGAAGATACGAGCAGTACTTC. The encoded protein is CASSFPGTVRRYEQYF.

This clone was picked up a small number of times. The rearrangement uses TRBV20-1 and TRBJ1-2; D gene ambiguous. Germline-derived CDR1 and CDR2 are DFQATT and SNEGSKA (reference sequence). The CDR3 is 11 residues long. The V and J ends lost 4 bases and 8 bases respectively, with 11 bases between them. The CDR3 loop is CSATGEGGYTF. CDR3 in DNA: TGCAGTGCTACAGGCGAGGGCGGCTACACCTTC.

V gene TRBV11-3 combines with J gene TRBJ1-1; maybe TRBD1 (6 bases). V was cut by 5 bases and J by 6 bases, with 16 bases left in between. Germline CDR1 SGHNT, CDR2 YENEEA. The CDR3 is 14 residues long. DNA of the CDR3: TGTGCCAGCAGCCCCCCCGACAGGCCCTCTGAAGCTTTCTTT. Protein sequence: CASSPPDRPSEAFF.

The V call is TRBV28, the J call TRBJ1-4; 9 nucleotides align to TRBD1. The CDR3 totals 13 residues. Germline V gives CDR1 MDHEN, CDR2 SYDVKM. Unmatched junction bases numbered 3, after V lost 8 bases and J lost 5 bases. Written as DNA, the CDR3 is TGTGCCAGCCGGACAGGGGCGAATGAAAAACTGTTTTTT. Translating it yields CASRTGANEKLFF.

A single count supports this clone. The chain employs TRBV7-3 and TRBJ2-5, with 9 bases lining up with TRBD2. CDR3 length: 16 residues. The V segment lost 2 bases and the J segment 5 bases; nucleotides outside the gene matches: 9. In germline, CDR1 is SGHTA, CDR2 FQGTGA. CDR3 residues: CASSLGPAGGPETQYF. The CDR3 DNA reads TGTGCCAGCAGCTTAGGTCCAGCGGGGGGACCGGAGACCCAGTACTTC.

The gene calls are TRBV7-9 and TRBJ2-2, with TRBD1 matching 7 bases. V trimming: 2 bases; J trimming: 8 bases; junction bases outside the gene matches: 8. This CDR3 is built from 15 residues. Germline V gives CDR1 SEHNR, CDR2 FQNEAQ (reference sequence). CDR3 region: CASSLPGTVRGELFF. In DNA, the CDR3 is TGTGCCAGCAGCTTACCTGGGACAGTGAGGGGGGAGCTGTTTTTT.

This clone is a singleton in its sample. The genes are TRBV4-1 and TRBJ1-3; 8 bases match TRBD1. The CDR3 totals 16 residues. Losses at the gene ends were 1 base for V and 4 bases for J; bases not matched to a gene: 6. From germline, CDR1 is MGHRA and CDR2 YSYEKL. The CDR3 region is CASSQASGGEGNTIYF. In nucleotides, the CDR3 is TGCGCCAGCAGCCAAGCTTCAGGGGGCGAAGGAAACACCATATATTTT.

This chain uses TRBV9 with TRBJ1-2, with TRBD1 as a possible D gene (5 bases). This CDR3 comprises 14 residues. Germline CDR1 is SGDLS and CDR2 is YYNGEE. Trimming took 3 bases from V and 3 from J, leaving 12 bases between them. The CDR3 DNA is TGTGCCAGCAGCGGAACCGGGACTCACTATGGCTACACCTTC. This encodes CASSGTGTHYGYTF.

J is TRBJ2-5 and V is TRBV7-3; D is possibly TRBD2 (6 bases). The CDR3 is 13 amino acids. The V gene's germline CDR1 is SGHTA and CDR2 FQGTGA. Trimming removed 6 bases from V and 5 bases from J, with 13 bases in between. Here the CDR3 DNA reads TGTGCCAGCAGTCAAAGGAGGGGCGAGACCCAGTACTTC. This translates into CASSQRRGETQYF.

In its sample, this clone was seen once. V usage is TRBV28 and J usage is TRBJ1-6; TRBD1 might be the D (5 bases). The CDR3 has 13 amino acids. Germline CDR1 MDHEN, CDR2 SYDVKM. Trimming took off 8 bases at V and 6 bases at J, with 11 bases between the two ends. The CDR3 sequence is CASGADGNSPLHF. CDR3 DNA: TGTGCCAGCGGGGCAGATGGTAATTCACCCCTCCACTTT.

The genes are TRBV6-6 and TRBJ1-1, with a weak D call TRBD1 (5 bases). The V gene lost 6 bases and the J gene lost 1 base, with 15 bases spanning the gap. The germline V gene encodes CDR1 MNHNY and CDR2 SVGAGI (reference sequence). The CDR3 has 15 amino acids. The CDR3 coding sequence is TGTGCCAGCAGCCGGGGGGGTTCGGCGAACACTGAAGCTTTCTTT. Translated: CASSRGGSANTEAFF.

The V call is TRBV5-1, the J call TRBJ1-2, with D tentatively TRBD1 (5 bases). The CDR3 runs 14 residues. Germline lookup yields CDR1 SGHRS and CDR2 YFSETQ. The V end lost 3 bases, the J end lost 4 bases, and 13 bases lay between the germline ends. The CDR3 region has the DNA TGCGCCAGCAGCTCGAGCTCGGGGGGCTATGGCTACACCTTC. Translation: CASSSSSGGYGYTF.

The V and J genes are TRBV9 and TRBJ2-1, with a weak D call TRBD1 (5 bases). CDR1 and CDR2 from the germline V gene are SGDLS and YYNGEE. Between the trimmed V and J ends, which lost 5 bases and 2 bases, there was a span of 11 bases. The CDR3 is made up of 14 amino acids. For the CDR3, the DNA is TGTGCCAGCAGTGACAGACCTGCCTACAATGAGCAGTTCTTC. It codes for CASSDRPAYNEQFF.

J is TRBJ1-2 and V is TRBV7-9, with D perhaps TRBD1 (6 bases). The CDR3 runs 14 residues. Between the trimmed V and J ends, which lost 1 base and 8 bases, there was a span of 14 bases. Per germline, CDR1 SEHNR and CDR2 FQNEAQ (reference sequence). CDR3 loop: CASSLGDTSEGYTF. CDR3 sequence (DNA): TGTGCCAGCAGCTTAGGGGACACCTCCGAGGGCTACACCTTC.

V is TRBV15 and J is TRBJ1-2; 10 nucleotides align to TRBD1. Germline CDR1 is LNHNV and CDR2 is YYDKDF (reference sequence). The CDR3 runs 13 residues. J gave up 8 bases and V 9 bases, and 9 bases lay outside the gene matches. The CDR3 coding sequence is TGTGCCACAAAGCGACAGGGGGCCTGGGGCTACACCTTC. Translation gives CATKRQGAWGYTF.